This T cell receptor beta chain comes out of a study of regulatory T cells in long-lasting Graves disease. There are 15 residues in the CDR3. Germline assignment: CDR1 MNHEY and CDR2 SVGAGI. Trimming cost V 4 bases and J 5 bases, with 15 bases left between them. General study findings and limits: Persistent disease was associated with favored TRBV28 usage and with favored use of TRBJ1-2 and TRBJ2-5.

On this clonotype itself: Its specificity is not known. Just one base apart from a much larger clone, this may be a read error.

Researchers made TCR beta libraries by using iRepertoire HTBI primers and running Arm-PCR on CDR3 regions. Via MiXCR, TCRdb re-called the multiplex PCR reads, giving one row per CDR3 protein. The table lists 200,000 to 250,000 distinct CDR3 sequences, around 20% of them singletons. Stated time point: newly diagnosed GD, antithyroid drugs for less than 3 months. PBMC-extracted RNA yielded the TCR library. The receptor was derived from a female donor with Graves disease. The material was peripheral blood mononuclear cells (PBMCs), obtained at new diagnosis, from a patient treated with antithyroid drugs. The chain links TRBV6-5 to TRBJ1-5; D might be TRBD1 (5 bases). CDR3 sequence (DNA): TGTGCCAGCAGTTCGGCAGGGCAAGGCGATCAGCCCCAGCATTTT. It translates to CASSSAGQGDQPQHF.